This is a list of T cell receptor beta chains from one sample in a study of beta chain features in type 1 diabetes. Sequencing used immunoSEQ multiplex PCR; TCRdb keeps in-frame clones, though not all of them. The sample consists of hundreds of thousands of clones, about 14% of them appearing once. The sequenced sample was naive CD4+ T cells from blood. The source of these receptors is a man between 18 and 35 years old in good health. Both conserved end residues are part of each CDR3. A D gene is named only where the DNA matches it firmly. Clone size is shown for a subset of rows, as once, few, many or a class of expanded clone.

TGTGCCAGCACCGACCTAGCGGGAGGTGAGGATACGCAGTATTTT | CASTDLAGGEDTQYF | TRBD2 | - | TRBJ2-3 | 15 | TRBV9
TGTGCCAGCAGCCCGACAGGGAACTATGGCTACACCTTC | CASSPTGNYGYTF | TRBD1 | - | TRBJ1-2 | 13 | TRBV11-3
TGTGCCAGCAGCTTAAGGGGTTACGAGCAGTACTTC | CASSLRGYEQYF | - | few | TRBJ2-7 | 12 | TRBV5-4
TGCAGCGTTGGGAAGCCCGGACTAGCCACCTACAATGAGCAGTTCTTC | CSVGKPGLATYNEQFF | TRBD2 | few | TRBJ2-1 | 16 | TRBV29-1
TGCGCCAGCAGCTTGGCAGGGGGAACCTACGAGCAGTACTTC | CASSLAGGTYEQYF | TRBD1 | few | TRBJ2-7 | 14 | TRBV5-1
TGTGCCAGCACCAGGTTTCTACAAGAGACCCAGTACTTC | CASTRFLQETQYF | - | - | TRBJ2-5 | 13 | TRBV6-6
TGCAGCCCCCGGTTGGCAGGCGTGAACACTGAAGCTTTCTTT | CSPRLAGVNTEAFF | - | few | TRBJ1-1 | 14 | TRBV29-1
TGTGCCAGCAGTTACTCAAGAGGATTTGAAGCTTTCTTT | CASSYSRGFEAFF | - | - | TRBJ1-1 | 13 | TRBV6-5
TGTGCCTGGAGTGTAATATTCGAGCAGTACTTC | CAWSVIFEQYF | - | - | TRBJ2-7 | 11 | TRBV30
TGTGCCAGCAGAAACAGGGATATTAGGGACTATGGCTACACCTTC | CASRNRDIRDYGYTF | - | - | TRBJ1-2 | 15 | TRBV6-6
TGTGCCAGCAGCTTACAGGACTCCTACGAGCAGTACTTC | CASSLQDSYEQYF | - | few | TRBJ2-7 | 13 | TRBV7-2
TGTGCCAGCAGTTACAGGGTCTCTGGAAACACCATATATTTT | CASSYRVSGNTIYF | - | few | TRBJ1-3 | 14 | TRBV6-6
TGTGCCAGCAGTTTAGGGGCCGGCGGAAACACCATATATTTT | CASSLGAGGNTIYF | - | few | TRBJ1-3 | 14 | TRBV27
TGTGCCAGCAGTTTCGAGGGGCTCAGCAATCAGCCCCAGCATTTT | CASSFEGLSNQPQHF | - | few | TRBJ1-5 | 15 | TRBV27
TGTGCCAGCAGCTTTCCCCAAGGGGAGCTTGAAGCTTTCTTT | CASSFPQGELEAFF | - | few | TRBJ1-1 | 14 | TRBV5-6
TGTGCCAGCAGCGTACTTGGTGTTAATTCACCCCTCCACTTT | CASSVLGVNSPLHF | - | few | TRBJ1-6 | 14 | TRBV9
TGTGCCACCAGCAGAGAATGGACACAAAATCAGCCCCAGCATTTT | CATSREWTQNQPQHF | - | - | TRBJ1-5 | 15 | TRBV15
TGTGCCAGCAGCACGGGACAGCGCTATGGCTACACCTTC | CASSTGQRYGYTF | TRBD1 | few | TRBJ1-2 | 13 | TRBV7-2
TGTGCCAGCAGCCCCCTAGGGGGGAATCAAGAGACCCAGTACTTC | CASSPLGGNQETQYF | - | - | TRBJ2-5 | 15 | TRBV4-2
TGTGCCTGGAGTGTTTTATACGACGCAGGTGAGCAGTTCTTC | CAWSVLYDAGEQFF | - | - | TRBJ2-1 | 14 | TRBV30
TGCGCCAGCAGCCAAGATCCCGGGAACTACAATGAGCAGTTCTTC | CASSQDPGNYNEQFF | - | few | TRBJ2-1 | 15 | TRBV4-3
TGTGCCAGTAGTATAACAGTGCAGCCCCAGCATTTT | CASSITVQPQHF | - | few | TRBJ1-5 | 12 | TRBV19
TGTGCCAGTAGTATGACCAAGGATACCTACGAGCAGTACTTC | CASSMTKDTYEQYF | - | few | TRBJ2-7 | 14 | TRBV19
TGCGCCAGCAGCTTTTCGGGCGGATTTTCCTTAAAGGAATGGGAGACCCAGTACTTC | CASSFSGGFSLKEWETQYF | - | few | TRBJ2-5 | 19 | TRBV5-1
TGTGCCAGCAGCCGACGGGGATTCCCCCTCGGGCAGTACTTC | CASSRRGFPLGQYF | - | few | TRBJ2-7 | 14 | TRBV25-1
TGTGCTAGTGGTTTGGTCTTGACAAGTTCGAACACTGAAGCTTTCTTT | CASGLVLTSSNTEAFF | - | - | TRBJ1-1 | 16 | TRBV12-5
TGTGCCAGCAGCTTGGCCGTACAGGGCTACGAGCAGTACTTC | CASSLAVQGYEQYF | - | - | TRBJ2-7 | 14 | TRBV5-4
TGTGCCAGCAGTTTGCGAGGGCCTATTTACCTGTACGAGCAGTACTTC | CASSLRGPIYLYEQYF | - | - | TRBJ2-7 | 16 | TRBV28
TGTGCCAGCAGCCCAGTTGGTAGCGGGACACCAGGGGTCCAGTACTTC | CASSPVGSGTPGVQYF | TRBD2 | few | TRBJ2-5 | 16 | TRBV5-4
TGTGCCAGCAGCCCTCAGGGGGGGACTGAAGCTTTCTTT | CASSPQGGTEAFF | TRBD1 | - | TRBJ1-1 | 13 | TRBV7-2
TGTGCCAGCAGGGCCCCGGGACGGGGAGACACTGAAGCTTTCTTT | CASRAPGRGDTEAFF | - | - | TRBJ1-1 | 15 | TRBV6-5
TGTGCCAGCAGCCGGGGGCGTGGCGACCTTTACACTGGGGCCAACGTCCTGACTTTC | CASSRGRGDLYTGANVLTF | - | - | TRBJ2-6 | 19 | TRBV7-9
TGTGCCACGGGACTAGCGTCACACGAGCAGTACTTC | CATGLASHEQYF | TRBD2 | - | TRBJ2-7 | 12 | TRBV6-1
TGTGCCTGGAGTCAACAGGGCCCAAGTGGGCAGTACTTC | CAWSQQGPSGQYF | - | - | TRBJ2-7 | 13 | TRBV30
TGTGCCAGCAGCTTAAGCCGCACAGGGGTTCGGACAGATACGCAGTATTTT | CASSLSRTGVRTDTQYF | TRBD1 | - | TRBJ2-3 | 17 | TRBV7-3
TGCGCCAGCAGCACCCGACGACAGGGAAGGAACTATGGCTACACCTTC | CASSTRRQGRNYGYTF | TRBD1 | - | TRBJ1-2 | 16 | TRBV5-1
TGTGCCAGCAGCTCTTCTAGCGGGGGGGTCCAAGAGACCCAGTACTTC | CASSSSSGGVQETQYF | TRBD2 | - | TRBJ2-5 | 16 | TRBV11-2
TGTGCCAGCCAGGGACTAGGGGGAACTTCCTACGAGCAGTACTTC | CASQGLGGTSYEQYF | TRBD2 | - | TRBJ2-7 | 15 | TRBV25-1
TGTGCCAGTAGTATAGGACCCCGACAGGGGCAAGAGACCCAGTACTTC | CASSIGPRQGQETQYF | TRBD1 | - | TRBJ2-5 | 16 | TRBV19
TGCGCCAGCAGCCAAGGTGTCGCTGCCCCGGGGGGGAATCCAGATACGCAGTATTTT | CASSQGVAAPGGNPDTQYF | TRBD2 | few | TRBJ2-3 | 19 | TRBV4-3
TGTGCCAGCAGTGAGGGCAGGTCAGGCACTGAAGCTTTCTTT | CASSEGRSGTEAFF | - | - | TRBJ1-1 | 14 | TRBV6-6
TGTGCCAGCAGCGACCCCTTTCGACAGGACCACACCGGGGAGCTGTTTTTT | CASSDPFRQDHTGELFF | - | few | TRBJ2-2 | 17 | TRBV7-9
TGTGCCAGCAGCACCGGGACTAGCTCCTACGAGCAGTACTTC | CASSTGTSSYEQYF | TRBD2 | - | TRBJ2-7 | 14 | TRBV6-5
TGTGCCAGCAGTGCCCCGCGGGGCTATGGCTACACCTTC | CASSAPRGYGYTF | - | - | TRBJ1-2 | 13 | TRBV28
TGTGCCAGCAGTCCCCTCCGGGACAGGGAGACTGAAGCTTTCTTT | CASSPLRDRETEAFF | TRBD1 | - | TRBJ1-1 | 15 | TRBV7-9
TGTGCCAGCAGCTTAGCGGGGGGGGCCTACAATGAGCAGTTCTTC | CASSLAGGAYNEQFF | TRBD2 | few | TRBJ2-1 | 15 | TRBV7-6
TGTGCCAGCAGTTTAGCCACAGATACGCAGTATTTT | CASSLATDTQYF | - | - | TRBJ2-3 | 12 | TRBV28
TGTGCCAGCAAGGTTCGTGGACTTCTCCCCTACAATGAGCAGTTCTTC | CASKVRGLLPYNEQFF | - | few | TRBJ2-1 | 16 | TRBV28
TGTGCCAGCAGCACAGCGGGGGGTGGCAACACCTTC | CASSTAGGGNTF | - | - | TRBJ1-2 | 12 | TRBV9
TGCAGCGTTCGCAGGGAACGAGACACCGGGGAGCTGTTTTTT | CSVRRERDTGELFF | - | few | TRBJ2-2 | 14 | TRBV29-1
TGTGCCAGCAGCGTAAGGAGGCGATCCGGGGAGCTGTTTTTT | CASSVRRRSGELFF | - | - | TRBJ2-2 | 14 | TRBV9
TGCGCCAGCAGCCAAGATCAATCCGGGACAGGGATGTACGAGCAGTACTTC | CASSQDQSGTGMYEQYF | TRBD1 | - | TRBJ2-7 | 17 | TRBV4-3
TGTGCCAGCAGTAACACTGGGGCCTACGAGCAGTACTTC | CASSNTGAYEQYF | - | few | TRBJ2-7 | 13 | TRBV27
TGTGCCAGCAGCTTCCCGACTCCGGGACAGTTCAATCAGCCCCAGCATTTT | CASSFPTPGQFNQPQHF | TRBD1 | few | TRBJ1-5 | 17 | TRBV7-2
TGTGCCAGCAGCATGTACAGCACAGATACGCAGTATTTT | CASSMYSTDTQYF | - | - | TRBJ2-3 | 13 | TRBV7-9
TGTGCCAGCAGCCAACCGGGACTAGCTATGGAGACCCAGTACTTC | CASSQPGLAMETQYF | TRBD2 | - | TRBJ2-5 | 15 | TRBV4-2
TGTGCCAGCAGTCAAGTCACAAATCAGCCCCAGCATTTT | CASSQVTNQPQHF | - | few | TRBJ1-5 | 13 | TRBV6-5